This T cell receptor beta chain was retrieved from a study of blood T cells in healthy people across ages. Germline CDR1 LGHDT, CDR2 YNNKEL (reference sequence). CDR3 length equals 17 residues. Germline trimming cut 4 bases from V and 1 base from J; bases unmatched to any gene: 9. This clonotype was seen more than once but under ten times. Its antigen is not known. Findings of the study overall: Age advanced and TCR beta diversity per million T cells fell, roughly linearly.

Total RNA amounts of at least 6 micrograms were extracted per sample. The use of a sample-barcoded 5' primer and a J-beta primer mix characterized a second PCR of 7 to 11 cycles. Every cDNA was tagged by a template-switch adaptor with 12 random nucleotides. TCRdb used MiXCR to reprocess the 5' RACE reads, holding one entry per CDR3 protein. The sample shows fewer than 1,000,000 distinct CDR3 sequences, less than 60% of them seen only once. V gene TRBV3-1 combines with J gene TRBJ2-4; the match to TRBD1 covers 8 bases. Sequencing input: blood. This clonotype was obtained from an older man in good health. This CDR3 reads CASSLSSGGKAKNIQYF. CDR3 in DNA: TGTGCCAGCAGCCTTTCCTCAGGGGGCAAGGCCAAAAACATTCAGTACTTC.